The text below deals with one T cell receptor (beta chain). The PCR ran on 60 Vbeta and 13 Jbeta primers. Profiled with immunoSEQ multiplex PCR; TCRdb holds only in-frame clones, not every one. The repertoire consists of a few hundred thousand clones, with 70% to 90% occurring once and the leading ten covering roughly 2.1%. Germline CDR1 MNHEY, CDR2 SVGAGI. V dropped 0 bases and J dropped 1 base, with 10 bases sitting between them. This CDR3 spans 15 amino acids. The data originate from a study of cytomegalovirus exposure and HLA in healthy donors. This receptor was identified in a woman under 30 in good health and CMV-seronegative. Sequencing used PBMCs. The chain is built from TRBV6-5 and TRBJ2-7, with D possibly being TRBD1 (5 bases). The CDR3 loop is CASSYSDIKSYEQYF. CDR3 DNA: TGTGCCAGCAGTTACTCGGACATTAAGTCCTACGAGCAGTACTTC.